This T cell receptor (beta chain) is from a study of Tregs in tolerant kidney transplant recipients. Germline V lookup: CDR1 KGHSH, CDR2 LQKENI. The CDR3 is made up of 16 amino acids. Trimming at V came to 0 bases and at J to 1 base, leaving 4 bases not matched to a gene. Some clones are missing from TCRdb's copy, which holds only in-frame ones; the method was immunoSEQ multiplex PCR. The sample lists some 60,000 clones, 65% to 85% seen once, with around 5.2% in the top ten. This clone occurred once. The origin of this receptor is a human donor in good health. The chain has TRBV18 and TRBJ1-1; 8 bases are a match to TRBD1. The specimen sequenced was CD4+ T cells from blood. The CDR3 region is CASSPPDRGWNTEAFF. The CDR3 nucleotides read TGTGCCAGCTCACCACCAGACAGGGGTTGGAACACTGAAGCTTTCTTT.